The 7 T cell receptor beta chains presented below share a single source sample, sequenced in a study of blood T cells in healthy people across ages. Next came a second PCR, run for about 7 to 11 cycles, which used a sample-barcoded 5' primer along with a J-beta primer mix. Using its own MiXCR run on the 5' RACE reads, TCRdb lists one record per CDR3 protein. The sample gives 750,000 to 850,000 distinct CDR3 sequences, 20% to 30% of which show up once; approximately 4% is in the top ten. These data are also associated with another study on T cells of mothers and their children.

Sequencing was performed on blood. The receptors derive from a boy aged 5-17 years in good health.

V is TRBV5-6 and J is TRBJ2-5; D might be TRBD1 or TRBD2, each matching 5 bases. The tail of the sequence fits TRBJ2-1 better, so the J call may be wrong. Looked up from germline, CDR1 is SGHDT and CDR2 is YYEEEE. The CDR3 length is 17 residues. CDR3 loop: CASSRAWDLRSYNEQFF. Written as DNA, the CDR3 is TGTGCCAGCAGCAGGGCGTGGGACCTCAGATCCTACAATGAGCAGTTCTTC.

The rearrangement uses TRBV20-1 and TRBJ1-6; D not certain. The CDR3 loop spans 13 amino acids. V was cut by 2 bases and J by 9 bases, with 11 bases left in between. Per the germline V gene, CDR1 is DFQATT and CDR2 is SNEGSKA (reference sequence). The CDR3 spells CSARRQAASPLHF. CDR3 sequence (DNA): TGCAGTGCTAGAAGGCAGGCCGCTTCACCCCTCCACTTT.

The chain combines TRBV6-5 with TRBJ1-1; tentative D call: TRBD1 (5 bases). Trimming left V 6 bases short and J 4 bases short, with 15 bases between. CDR1 is MNHEY and CDR2 is SVGAGI in the germline V gene. This CDR3 contains 14 residues. CDR3 loop: CASSMGVGPTEAFF. The CDR3 DNA sequence: TGTGCCAGCAGCATGGGGGTGGGTCCCACTGAAGCTTTCTTT.

The genes are TRBV25-1 and TRBJ2-4; D is perhaps TRBD1 (6 bases). Trimming took off 5 bases at V and 9 bases at J, with 14 bases between the two ends. CDR1 and CDR2 (germline): MGHDK, SYGVNS. CDR3 length: 13 residues. The CDR3 DNA reads TGTGCCAGCAGTTCAACAGGGATAGGCATTCAGTACTTC. This sequence encodes CASSSTGIGIQYF.

J is TRBJ2-5 and V is TRBV14, with 11 bases aligning to TRBD2. The CDR3 has 15 amino acids. Germline-derived CDR1 and CDR2 are SGHDN and FVKESK. The V gene end was trimmed by 4 bases and the J gene end by 4 bases; junction bases not matched to a gene: 5. The CDR3 DNA reads as TGTGCCAGCAGCCCAGTAGCGGGAGGGACAGAGACCCAGTACTTC. Amino acid sequence: CASSPVAGGTETQYF.

The chain uses TRBV6-2 or TRBV6-3 and TRBJ2-5; no clear D. There are 13 residues in the CDR3. V was clipped by 6 bases and J by 2 bases, with 10 bases between them. The germline V gene encodes CDR1 MNHEY and CDR2 SVGEGT. CDR3 sequence: CASSREQQETQYF. The CDR3 nucleotides read TGTGCCAGCAGCCGCGAACAGCAAGAGACCCAGTACTTC.

The chain recombines TRBV5-4 with TRBJ1-4; no clear D gene. The CDR3 totals 23 residues. CDR1 is SGHNT, CDR2 YYREEE, per germline (reference sequence). Between the trimmed V and J ends, which lost 1 base and 0 bases, there was a span of 31 bases. Here the CDR3 DNA reads TGTGCCAGCAGCTTGTTAGACTTATTATCTCGGGCCGACTTCCTTGCAACTAATGAAAAACTGTTTTTT. It specifies CASSLLDLLSRADFLATNEKLFF.